Each of the 20 T cell receptor beta chains below was sequenced from the same sample in a study of shared clonotypes between healthy human individuals. Selected positively for CCR7 and CD45RO-negative, naive CD8 cells excluded terminally differentiated effector memory CD45RA+ cells. Assay: immunoSEQ multiplex PCR; the TCRdb copy retains only in-frame clones and omits some. The repertoire consists of millions of clones, with about 94% occurring once and the leading ten covering roughly 1%. Material: naive CD8+ T cells sorted from blood. These receptors originate from a man aged 18 to 30 in good health.

The CDR3 region has the DNA TGTGCCAGTAGTACTCTGGGGGACCCCAATCAGCCCCAGCATTTT. Protein product: CASSTLGDPNQPQHF. The rearrangement joins TRBV19 to TRBJ1-5; a possible D gene is TRBD1 (5 bases). Germline CDR1 reads LNHDA; CDR2 reads SQIVND (reference sequence). The CDR3 consists of 15 residues. The V end lost 4 bases, the J end lost 3 bases, and 13 bases lay between the germline ends.

This clone was observed a single time. This chain links TRBV10-3 with TRBJ1-2, with D perhaps TRBD1 (5 bases). Trimming stripped 3 bases from V and 3 bases from J, with 26 bases between. Germline loops: CDR1 ENHRY, CDR2 SYGVKD. CDR3 length equals 19 residues. Here the CDR3 DNA reads TGTGCCATCAGTGAATCGAGAGGAACAGGCGGAGGTGGCTACTATGGCTACACCTTC. This sequence encodes CAISESRGTGGGGYYGYTF.

V is TRBV7-8 and J is TRBJ2-2, with a possible D match to TRBD1 (6 bases). V lost 2 bases and J lost 0, with 22 bases in between. The CDR3 runs to 20 residues. CDR1 and CDR2 from the germline V gene are SGHVS and FQNEAQ. This CDR3 reads CASSLYDGLGADSNTGELFF. The CDR3 DNA sequence: TGTGCCAGCAGCTTATATGACGGTCTGGGGGCGGACTCGAACACCGGGGAGCTGTTTTTT.

The rearrangement joins TRBV29-1 to TRBJ2-2; no firm D call. Germline V gene sequence: CDR1 SQVTM, CDR2 ANQGSEA. V dropped 4 bases and J dropped 2 bases, with 14 bases sitting between them. The CDR3 consists of 15 residues. The CDR3 sequence is CSVVVRSSNTGELFF. The CDR3 DNA reads as TGCAGCGTTGTAGTCCGATCCAGCAACACCGGGGAGCTGTTTTTT.

This rearrangement joins TRBV7-6 to TRBJ2-6, with D possibly being TRBD1 or TRBD2 (5 bases each). This CDR3 region has 16 residues. The V gene lost 5 bases and the J gene lost 0 bases, with 11 bases spanning the gap. Germline V gene data show CDR1 as SGHVS and CDR2 as FNYEAQ. CDR3 coding DNA: TGTGCCAGCAGCCAGGGACGGAGCTCTGGGGCCAACGTCCTGACTTTC. This codes for CASSQGRSSGANVLTF.

This chain connects TRBV5-6 to TRBJ2-3; 8 bases fit TRBD1. J was trimmed by 1 base and V by 4 bases; bases with no gene match: 2. The CDR3 is made up of 14 amino acids. Germline CDR1 SGHDT, CDR2 YYEEEE. CDR3 sequence reads: CASSTDRGTDTQYF. For the CDR3, the DNA is TGTGCCAGCAGCACGGACAGGGGCACAGATACGCAGTATTTT.

This chain joins TRBV29-1 and TRBJ1-1, with 10 bases identical to TRBD1. The CDR3 is made up of 11 amino acids. With 3 bases clipped from V and 10 bases from J, the junction kept 2 bases outside the gene matches. Germline loops: CDR1 SQVTM, CDR2 ANQGSEA. CDR3 bases: TGCAGCGTTGACGGACAGGGGGGAGCTTTCTTT. The encoded protein is CSVDGQGGAFF.

The chain joins TRBV6-4 to TRBJ2-1; 10 nucleotides match TRBD2. V was pared by 7 bases and J by 4 bases, with 7 bases of the junction left unmatched. The CDR3 loop spans 15 amino acids. Germline V CDR1 and CDR2: MRHNA, SNTAGT. The CDR3 here is CASKERGGPYNEQFF. CDR3 bases: TGTGCCAGCAAGGAGCGGGGGGGCCCGTACAATGAGCAGTTCTTC.

This clone was observed a handful of times. This chain joins TRBV18 and TRBJ2-2, with no clear D. V gave up 2 bases and J gave up 4 bases, with 11 bases separating them. Germline V CDR1 and CDR2: KGHSH, LQKENI. CDR3 length equals 15 residues. CDR3 in amino acids: CASSPGVGFTGELFF. For the CDR3, the DNA is TGTGCCAGCTCACCAGGAGTGGGCTTCACCGGGGAGCTGTTTTTT.

The chain combines TRBV5-8 with TRBJ2-2; D gene uncertain. The ends were cut back, 4 bases at V and 3 bases at J, with 7 bases in the middle. The V gene's germline CDR1 is SGHTS and CDR2 YDEGEE. The CDR3 length is 13 residues. Written as DNA, the CDR3 is TGTGCCAGCAGCCCCTCCTACACCGGGGAGCTGTTTTTT. Its protein is CASSPSYTGELFF.

The chain uses TRBV5-1 and TRBJ2-1; D uncertain. The V end was cut by 0 bases, the J end by 0 bases, with 13 bases between. Germline V lookup: CDR1 SGHRS, CDR2 YFSETQ. This CDR3 is 17 amino acids long. In DNA form, the CDR3 reads TGCGCCAGCAGCTTGGACTACTCCTACAGCTCCTACAATGAGCAGTTCTTC. Translating it yields CASSLDYSYSSYNEQFF.

The chain recombines TRBV9 with TRBJ2-1; 7 bases are a match to TRBD2. Germline CDR1 is SGDLS and CDR2 is YYNGEE. The CDR3 sequence is 15 residues long. V shed 0 bases, J shed 7 bases, and the junction held 7 bases outside the gene matches. The CDR3 here is CASSVEGGGWNEQFF. CDR3 sequence (DNA): TGTGCCAGCAGCGTAGAGGGCGGGGGATGGAATGAGCAGTTCTTC.

The CDR3 nucleotides are TGTGCCAGCAGCCCCGTGGACAGTTATGGCTACACCTTC. Residues: CASSPVDSYGYTF. The chain joins TRBV13 to TRBJ1-2, with a tentative D call TRBD1 (6 bases). The germline V and J ends were trimmed by 5 bases and 5 bases, with 12 bases remaining between them. Germline V CDR1 and CDR2: PRHDT, FYEKMQ (reference sequence). There are 13 residues in the CDR3.

The V and J genes are TRBV28 and TRBJ1-4, with D uncertain. With 1 base removed from V and 7 bases from J, the gap between germline ends came to 16 bases. This CDR3 region has 16 residues. In germline, CDR1 is MDHEN, CDR2 SYDVKM. CDR3 protein: CASSLFGPQGSEKLFF. The CDR3 nucleotides read TGTGCCAGCAGTTTATTCGGCCCTCAAGGTAGTGAAAAACTGTTTTTT.

V usage is TRBV30 and J usage is TRBJ2-7, with D unclear. This CDR3 has 13 residues. Germline CDR1 is GTSNPN and CDR2 is SVGIG (reference sequence). The ends were cut back, 2 bases at V and 0 bases at J, with 8 bases in the middle. CDR3 coding DNA: TGTGCCTGGAGTTTCCTCGGCTCCTACGAGCAGTACTTC. This encodes CAWSFLGSYEQYF.

The chain uses TRBV19 and TRBJ2-1; D not certain. The length of the CDR3 is 14 residues. The germline V and J ends were trimmed by 1 base and 0 bases, with 4 bases remaining between them. The germline gives CDR1 LNHDA, CDR2 SQIVND (reference sequence). The CDR3, as DNA: TGTGCCAGTAGTATAGGACCCTCCTACAATGAGCAGTTCTTC. Amino acid sequence: CASSIGPSYNEQFF. The full variable domain, rest sourced from reference TRBV19 and TRBJ2-1, is DGGITQSPKYLFRKEGQNVTLSCEQNLNHDAMYWYRQDPGQGLRLIYYSQIVNDFQKGDIAEGYSVSREKKESFPLTVTSAQKNPTAFYLCASSIGPSYNEQFFGPGTRLTVL.

The chain recombines TRBV5-1 with TRBJ2-7; TRBD1 might be the D (5 bases). V was trimmed by 2 bases and J by 3 bases, leaving 15 bases between them. CDR3 length: 15 residues. Looked up from germline, CDR1 is SGHRS and CDR2 is YFSETQ. The CDR3 DNA is TGCGCCAGCAGCTTTTCCCAGGGCTTTGACTACGAGCAGTACTTC. It specifies CASSFSQGFDYEQYF.

The rearrangement joins TRBV4-2 to TRBJ1-6, with D uncertain. Trimming took off 0 bases at V and 13 bases at J, with 13 bases between the two ends. The CDR3 spans 14 residues. Germline V gene data show CDR1 as LGHNA and CDR2 as YNFKEQ. The CDR3 protein is CASSQDSLGRPLHF. The CDR3 region has the DNA TGTGCCAGCAGCCAAGATTCCCTAGGGAGGCCCCTCCACTTT.

This clone was seen once. The V call is TRBV5-1, the J call TRBJ2-7; 7 bases line up with TRBD2. This CDR3 has 14 amino acids. Germline CDR1 reads SGHRS; CDR2 reads YFSETQ. V lost 3 bases and J lost 4; bases outside the gene matches: 7. The CDR3 sequence is CASSSSWGGYEQYF. The CDR3 nucleotides read TGCGCCAGCAGCTCTTCCTGGGGAGGGTACGAGCAGTACTTC.

This rearrangement joins TRBV13 to TRBJ1-1; maybe TRBD1 (6 bases). The germline V gene encodes CDR1 PRHDT and CDR2 FYEKMQ (reference sequence). With 0 bases removed from V and 4 bases from J, the gap between germline ends came to 15 bases. There are 16 residues in the CDR3. The CDR3 DNA sequence: TGTGCCAGCAGCTTAGGGGCACAGGGATGGGGCACTGAAGCTTTCTTT. It yields the protein CASSLGAQGWGTEAFF. Full variable domain (rest looked up from reference TRBV13 and TRBJ1-1): AAGVIQSPRHLIKEKRETATLKCYPIPRHDTVYWYQQGPGQDPQFLISFYEKMQSDKGSIPDRFSAQQFSDYHSELNMSSLELGDSALYFCASSLGAQGWGTEAFFGQGTRLTVV.